This T cell receptor beta chain was profiled in a study of blood T cell repertoires in COVID-19 (dated by TCRdb to 2020 to 2021). The study in broad terms: Collaborator samples came from the United States, Italy and Spain and covered acute and convalescent phases of COVID-19. Sample metadata almost always included a de-identified subject ID, COVID-19 status, age in years and sex. The samples were drawn from two sources: the first 160 participants of the ongoing ImmuneRACE study, and 1,200 or so subjects contributed by 6 global collaborators. The repertoires were released in a freely available public database intended as a resource for research on the immune response to SARS-CoV-2. HLA class I and class II types, where available, came from metadata supplied by the sample provider rather than from assay-based typing. Subjects who had been exposed to COVID-19, were actively infected with it, or had recovered from it provided the deeply sampled blood TCRbeta repertoires that made up the dataset. The material from the prospective study consisted of cDNA or gDNA derived from T cells, B-cell-depleted T cells, or PBMCs.

The immunoSEQ Assay, a bias-controlled multiplex PCR, was used to amplify TCRbeta CDR3 regions from genomic DNA. In the source study's methods: Nucleated cell counts per sample were estimated from amplification of reference gene primers within the assay. To quantify the absolute abundance of each unique TCRbeta CDR3 rearrangement, sequence reads were collapsed and filtered. For each sample, productive Simpson clonality was calculated as the square root of Simpson's diversity index over productive rearrangements. Here the immuneACCESS table is served through TCRdb, limited to in-frame sequences with V and J called. Missing clones are a known gap in these copies; in checked studies unresolved V genes cover under half, and the rest lacks a known reason. Clonal size and the V and J genes are those of that table, whereas D and trimming came from the DNA. The table for this sample lists hundreds of thousands of clones; more than 80% of them were counted only once. The ten largest make up over 0.2% of the sample.

A remark on this clone: No antigen is known for it. No base quality values were provided; no much bigger clone lies one nucleotide off.

The germline V gene yields SNHLY for CDR1 and FYNNEI for CDR2. V is trimmed back by 8 bases and J by 6 bases, and the junction contains 26 bases that no gene match accounts for. The CDR3 numbers 19 residues from cysteine through phenylalanine. The DNA shown is the 57-base CDR3, in frame from base 1. Broader findings and caveats from the paper: The amount of clinical and demographic metadata varied by source and participant and was provided uncurated.

The collaborating institutions used their own protocols to collect whole blood in K2EDTA tubes. For TCRbeta analysis, collaborators shipped samples in one of three forms: frozen whole blood, isolated PBMCs, or DNA extracted from either of those sample types. This sequence uses TRBV2 and TRBJ2-7; TRBD1 fits 9 bases in the junction. Sequenced material: peripheral blood. This clonotype originated in a woman aged 18-29 years with acute or convalescent COVID-19. The DNA sequence reads TGTGCCAGCTGCACCGTCGGTAGAAAGAACGACAGGGGGTTCTTCGAGCAGTACTTC. It is translated as CASCTVGRKNDRGFFEQYF.